Below are 3 T cell receptor beta chains sequenced from a single sample in a study of cytomegalovirus exposure and HLA in healthy donors. The study ran its PCR with 60 Vbeta and 13 Jbeta primers. Measured with immunoSEQ multiplex PCR; TCRdb has only the in-frame clones, and not every one. The profile shows 200,000 or so clones, around 81% of them singletons. Material for sequencing was PBMCs. The receptors come from a woman under 30 in good health and CMV-seropositive.

The J gene is TRBJ1-1, the V gene TRBV2; D is ambiguous. Per the germline V gene, CDR1 is SNHLY and CDR2 is FYNNEI. The CDR3 covers 14 residues. The V end was cut by 3 bases, the J end by 0 bases, with 8 bases between. For the CDR3, the DNA is TGTGCCAGCAGTGAGGGAGAATTGAACACTGAAGCTTTCTTT. Protein: CASSEGELNTEAFF.

V gene TRBV18 combines with J gene TRBJ1-1; 7 bases fit TRBD1. V lost 3 bases and J lost 4; bases outside the gene matches: 8. This CDR3 region has 15 residues. CDR1 and CDR2 from the germline V gene are KGHSH and LQKENI. In nucleotides, the CDR3 is TGTGCCAGCTCACCGGAAACGACAGGGATCACTGAAGCTTTCTTT. Its translation is CASSPETTGITEAFF.

The chain is built from TRBV6-5 and TRBJ2-2; weak D call: TRBD1 (6 bases). This CDR3 has 15 residues. V was pared by 5 bases and J by 0 bases, with 10 bases between. From germline, CDR1 is MNHEY and CDR2 SVGAGI. CDR3 residues: CASSPDRANTGELFF. The CDR3, as DNA: TGTGCCAGCAGTCCGGACAGAGCGAACACCGGGGAGCTGTTTTTT.